This is a list of T cell receptor beta chains from one sample in a study of shared clonotypes between healthy human individuals. Data came from immunoSEQ multiplex PCR; TCRdb stores just in-frame clones and leaves some out. The table records under 600,000 clones, 70% to 80% of them present only once. Sequencing was performed on PBMCs. The source of these receptors is a woman aged 40-49 years in good health. Some clones in this sample may be carry-over from other donors' samples. The CDR3 runs from the conserved cysteine through the conserved F or W. A clone size is listed for some rows: how often the clone was seen (once, few, many), or a class if it is expanded.

clone size: NA; V gene: TRBV6-5; CDR3 protein: CASSYLQTSGTETQYF
clone size: NA; V gene: TRBV27; CDR3 protein: CASSPLFPF
clone size: many; V gene: TRBV7-9; CDR3 protein: CASSLRRALGAEAFF
clone size: NA; V gene: TRBV5-1; CDR3 protein: CASSLVPGVGNQPQHF
clone size: NA; V gene: TRBV28; CDR3 protein: CASSPRAGGIDTQYF
clone size: NA; V gene: TRBV28; CDR3 protein: CASSSTLVRDIQYF
clone size: NA; V gene: TRBV7-8; CDR3 protein: CASSNSGGGQPQHF
clone size: NA; V gene: TRBV7-9; CDR3 protein: CASSLGPQNEQFF
clone size: NA; V gene: TRBV28; CDR3 protein: CASSPSSGQGFF
clone size: NA; V gene: TRBV19; CDR3 protein: CASSKTSGSYNEQFF
clone size: few; V gene: TRBV7-2; CDR3 protein: CASSFRSGQGVYEQYF
clone size: NA; V gene: TRBV6-1; CDR3 protein: CASSEGIAGEIRETQYF
clone size: NA; V gene: TRBV30; CDR3 protein: CAWTGEGDTQYF
clone size: NA; V gene: TRBV6-4; CDR3 protein: CASSPGGSRTEAFF
clone size: few; V gene: TRBV7-3; CDR3 protein: CASSSDFSGNTIYF
clone size: NA; V gene: TRBV4-1; CDR3 protein: CVSSRTSGLALYEQYF
clone size: NA; V gene: TRBV12-5; CDR3 protein: CASGLVREANTGELFF
clone size: NA; V gene: TRBV28; CDR3 protein: CASSQPLGLYGYTF
clone size: NA; V gene: TRBV28; CDR3 protein: CASSFVTGPYNEQFF
clone size: NA; V gene: TRBV9; CDR3 protein: CASSLGLAGNNEQFF
clone size: NA; V gene: TRBV4-3; CDR3 protein: CASSQVAGIPYEQYF
clone size: NA; V gene: TRBV30; CDR3 protein: CAWSPMSYNEQFF
clone size: NA; V gene: TRBV18; CDR3 protein: CASSRAYSSGANVLTF
clone size: NA; V gene: TRBV27; CDR3 protein: CASSSIGYQLNTEAFF
clone size: once; V gene: TRBV5-6; CDR3 protein: CASSLGGARPYNEQFF
clone size: once; V gene: TRBV13; CDR3 protein: CASSRRRDPGNTIYF
clone size: NA; V gene: TRBV7-9; CDR3 protein: CASSLRQGKTSEAFF
clone size: NA; V gene: TRBV4-3; CDR3 protein: CASSQEWGQVADTQYF
clone size: NA; V gene: TRBV5-1; CDR3 protein: CASSRDSEYEQYF
clone size: NA; V gene: TRBV28; CDR3 protein: CASSLLTGTSGSDEQFF
clone size: NA; V gene: TRBV28; CDR3 protein: CASRKDRNYYEQYF
clone size: NA; V gene: TRBV28; CDR3 protein: CAVAGPNTGELFF
clone size: NA; V gene: TRBV28; CDR3 protein: CASSQQGRINQPQHF
clone size: NA; V gene: TRBV5-4; CDR3 protein: CASSLMARGPLQETQYF
clone size: NA; V gene: TRBV7-2; CDR3 protein: CASSPTRASGSAGELFF
clone size: NA; V gene: TRBV10-1; CDR3 protein: CASSEWVGTSGRDGETQYF
clone size: once; V gene: TRBV28; CDR3 protein: CASSSTGDTGELFF
clone size: few; V gene: TRBV30; CDR3 protein: CAWKQTGELFF
clone size: NA; V gene: TRBV7-3; CDR3 protein: CASSAASSTDTQYF
clone size: few; V gene: TRBV7-8; CDR3 protein: CASSPRGFYEQYF
clone size: NA; V gene: TRBV18; CDR3 protein: CASSPLAVLSYNEQFF
clone size: NA; V gene: TRBV7-8; CDR3 protein: CASSRALLYNEQFF